Below, one T cell receptor (beta chain) is given with its context. This sample was included in a study of blood T cell repertoires in COVID-19. Study overall: Whether acute or convalescent, the COVID-19 samples came from the United States, Italy and Spain. Sample material is recorded as cDNA or gDNA derived from T cells, B-cell-depleted T cells, or PBMCs.

Germline V gene data show CDR1 as SEHNR and CDR2 as FQNEAQ (reference sequence). The CDR3 contains 14 residues. V lost 6 bases and J lost 7; bases outside the gene matches: 7. In the original processing: Amplification from reference gene primers served as the basis for estimated nucleated cell counts. Profiling relied on immunoSEQ multiplex PCR, and the TCRdb table lists in-frame clones only, not all of them. The V and J calls and clone size were taken over from that table, and D and trimming were inferred from the DNA. The sample lists approximately 70,000 clones; roughly 84% were seen once. This clonotype was obtained from a woman between 55 and 75 years old with acute or convalescent COVID-19. This rearrangement joins TRBV7-9 to TRBJ2-4; 9 bases fit TRBD1. Sequenced input: peripheral blood. CDR3 loop: CASRPRDRENIQYF. CDR3 nucleotides: TGTGCCAGCAGGCCGCGGGACAGGGAGAACATTCAGTACTTC.